The 11 T cell receptor beta chains reported below all come from one sample, sequenced in a study of CD8+ T cells in alopecia areata. As the sequencing template, cDNA was produced by extracting RNA and reverse transcribing it. The method was immunoSEQ multiplex PCR; TCRdb's version includes in-frame clones alone and lacks a portion of them. Of approximately 180,000 clones in the sample, 59% were seen once. This material consisted of CD4+ T cells sorted from blood, taken at week 0. These receptors were obtained from a human donor with alopecia areata.

This sequence joins TRBV2 and TRBJ2-1, with 7 bases matching TRBD1. The CDR3 is 14 residues long. Germline CDR1 is SNHLY and CDR2 is FYNNEI. V trimming: 2 bases; J trimming: 7 bases; junction bases outside the gene matches: 5. CDR3 coding DNA: TGTGCCAGCAGTGAAATGGACAGGCATAATGAGCAGTTCTTC. This sequence encodes CASSEMDRHNEQFF. Full variable domain (missing parts from reference TRBV2 and TRBJ2-1): EPEVTQTPSHQVTQMGQEVILRCVPISNHLYFYWYRQILGQKVEFLVSFYNNEISEKSEIFDDQFSVERPDGSNFTLKIRSTKLEDSAMYFCASSEMDRHNEQFFGPGTRLTVL.

The chain joins TRBV2 to TRBJ1-2, with a tentative D call TRBD1 (5 bases). CDR1 and CDR2 (germline): SNHLY, FYNNEI. Trimming took off 4 bases at V and 8 bases at J, with 23 bases between the two ends. The CDR3 has 16 residues. The CDR3 region is CASSGGPRALHLGYTF. The CDR3 DNA reads as TGTGCCAGCAGTGGGGGACCTCGGGCCCTACACCTGGGCTACACCTTC.

This chain links TRBV5-1 with TRBJ2-5; possible D gene TRBD1, 6 bases. The V and J ends lost 3 bases and 1 base respectively, with 10 bases between them. Germline CDR1 and CDR2: SGHRS and YFSETQ. This CDR3 spans 14 amino acids. The chain's CDR3 is CASSSTGFQETQYF. The CDR3 DNA sequence: TGCGCCAGCAGCTCGACAGGTTTCCAAGAGACCCAGTACTTC.

This rearrangement joins TRBV6-5 to TRBJ1-1, with unresolved D. CDR3 length: 14 residues. Per germline, CDR1 MNHEY and CDR2 SVGAGI. With 0 bases removed from V and 4 bases from J, the gap between germline ends came to 9 bases. The chain's CDR3 is CASSYSREGTEAFF. DNA of the CDR3: TGTGCCAGCAGTTACTCGAGAGAGGGCACTGAAGCTTTCTTT.

V gene TRBV9 combines with J gene TRBJ1-1; tentative D call: TRBD1 (6 bases). The germline V and J ends were trimmed by 5 bases and 9 bases, with 17 bases remaining between them. This CDR3 contains 13 residues. Germline V gene lookup returns CDR1 SGDLS and CDR2 YYNGEE. The CDR3 DNA is TGTGCCAGCAGTAAGGGGAACAGGGACCAAGCTTTCTTT. Translating gives CASSKGNRDQAFF.

V and J are TRBV29-1 and TRBJ1-3; tentative D call: TRBD1 (5 bases). V was pared by 5 bases and J by 4 bases, with 15 bases between. The CDR3 covers 14 residues. The germline V gene has CDR1 SQVTM and CDR2 ANQGSEA. The CDR3 region is CSVLGAGAGNTIYF. The CDR3 DNA sequence: TGCAGCGTTCTCGGGGCTGGGGCCGGAAACACCATATATTTT.

The V gene is TRBV28, the J gene TRBJ2-7; 7 bases fit TRBD1. The CDR3 spans 13 residues. After removal of 6 bases from V and 0 bases from J, the junction contained 2 bases not matched to a gene. In germline, CDR1 is MDHEN, CDR2 SYDVKM. The CDR3 nucleotides are TGTGCCAGCAGCCGGGACAGCTCCTACGAGCAGTACTTC. It encodes CASSRDSSYEQYF.

V gene TRBV7-2 combines with J gene TRBJ1-4; D is possibly TRBD1 (6 bases). In germline, CDR1 is SGHTA, CDR2 FQGNSA. This CDR3 has 16 residues. V was pared by 2 bases and J by 4 bases, with 14 bases between. This chain's CDR3 is CASSLQPRGYNEKLFF. The CDR3 DNA follows: TGTGCCAGCAGCTTACAGCCCAGGGGCTATAATGAAAAACTGTTTTTT.

V and J are TRBV27 and TRBJ1-6; 7 positions agree with TRBD1. J was trimmed by 6 bases and V by 6 bases; bases with no gene match: 5. Germline V gives CDR1 MNHEY, CDR2 SMNVEV (reference sequence). The CDR3 is 14 amino acids. CDR3 in DNA: TGTGCCAGCAGGCCCGGGACAGTTAATTCACCCCTCCACTTT. Protein: CASRPGTVNSPLHF.

The chain is built from TRBV15 and TRBJ2-3; 12 nucleotides agree with TRBD2. After removal of 7 bases from V and 5 bases from J, the junction contained 7 bases not matched to a gene. Germline V lookup: CDR1 LNHNV, CDR2 YYDKDF (reference sequence). The CDR3 has 15 residues. The CDR3 protein is CATTPSGGAIDTQYF. Here the CDR3 DNA reads TGTGCCACCACCCCTAGCGGGGGGGCGATAGATACGCAGTATTTT.

This chain joins TRBV29-1 and TRBJ2-5; a weak D match, TRBD1 (7 bases). The length of the CDR3 is 13 residues. The V gene's germline CDR1 is SQVTM and CDR2 ANQGSEA. V dropped 7 bases and J dropped 5 bases, with 17 bases sitting between them. CDR3 coding DNA: TGCAGCGCCCTAGGAGGGGGCTGGGAGACCCAGTACTTC. Protein product: CSALGGGWETQYF.